These 20 T cell receptor beta chains share one sample of origin, sequenced in a study of somatic mutations in cytotoxic T cells in rheumatoid arthritis. Data came from immunoSEQ multiplex PCR; TCRdb stores just in-frame clones and leaves some out. The table has over 8,500 clones, about 80% seen once. Input material: CD8+ T cells sorted from blood. These receptors were obtained from a woman aged 60 to 75 with rheumatoid arthritis.

This chain connects TRBV2 to TRBJ2-3, with D maybe TRBD1 (6 bases). Germline CDR1 reads SNHLY; CDR2 reads FYNNEI. The CDR3 length is 17 residues. The V and J ends lost 1 base and 2 bases respectively, with 16 bases between them. The CDR3, as DNA: TGTGCCAGCAGTGAAGGGACTGGACAGCCAAACACAGATACGCAGTATTTT. It translates to CASSEGTGQPNTDTQYF. The full variable domain, in which reference TRBV2 and TRBJ2-3 provide the parts outside the CDR3, is EPEVTQTPSHQVTQMGQEVILRCVPISNHLYFYWYRQILGQKVEFLVSFYNNEISEKSEIFDDQFSVERPDGSNFTLKIRSTKLEDSAMYFCASSEGTGQPNTDTQYFGPGTRLTVL.

The gene calls are TRBV5-6 and TRBJ2-7; D is uncertain. This CDR3 contains 14 residues. Germline V gene sequence: CDR1 SGHDT, CDR2 YYEEEE. V lost 2 bases and J lost 0, with 9 bases in between. CDR3 protein: CASSLGGYSYEQYF. CDR3 DNA sequence: TGTGCCAGCAGCTTAGGCGGCTACTCCTACGAGCAGTACTTC.

The V and J genes are TRBV5-1 and TRBJ2-1; D is perhaps TRBD1 (6 bases). The CDR3 length is 14 residues. Trimming left V 2 bases short and J 2 bases short, with 8 bases between. Germline CDR1 SGHRS, CDR2 YFSETQ. The CDR3: CASSFRDTYNEQFF. In nucleotides, the CDR3 is TGCGCCAGCAGCTTCCGGGACACCTACAATGAGCAGTTCTTC.

This clone was counted once. The chain is built from TRBV25-1 and TRBJ1-1; maybe TRBD1 (5 bases). Trimming took 4 bases from V and 3 from J, leaving 15 bases between them. Germline V lookup: CDR1 MGHDK, CDR2 SYGVNS. CDR3 length: 15 amino acids. CDR3 amino acids: CASSARQNTDTEAFF. The DNA for the CDR3 is TGTGCCAGCAGTGCCCGACAGAATACGGACACTGAAGCTTTCTTT. The entire variable domain, with the rest obtained from reference TRBV25-1 and TRBJ1-1, is as follows: EADIYQTPRYLVIGTGKKITLECSQTMGHDKMYWYQQDPGMELHLIHYSYGVNSTEKGDLSSESTVSRIRTEHFPLTLESARPSHTSQYLCASSARQNTDTEAFFGQGTRLTVV.

This rearrangement joins TRBV5-6 to TRBJ2-7; 7 bases are a match to TRBD1. CDR3 length: 15 residues. The germline V gene has CDR1 SGHDT and CDR2 YYEEEE. The V gene end was trimmed by 4 bases and the J gene end by 3 bases; junction bases not matched to a gene: 10. The CDR3 nucleotides are TGTGCCAGCAGCCCCGGTCCCGGGACAGTCTACGAGCAGTACTTC. Its translation is CASSPGPGTVYEQYF.

The chain is built from TRBV9 and TRBJ2-7, with a possible D match to TRBD1 (6 bases). The V and J ends lost 0 bases and 2 bases respectively, with 12 bases between them. Germline V CDR1 and CDR2: SGDLS, YYNGEE. The CDR3 has 15 residues. The DNA of the CDR3 is TGTGCCAGCAGCGTAGAGGGGACACCCACCTACGAGCAGTACTTC. It codes for CASSVEGTPTYEQYF.

This clone occurred once. The gene calls are TRBV7-2 and TRBJ2-1; TRBD2 might be the D (5 bases). Looked up from germline, CDR1 is SGHTA and CDR2 is FQGNSA. The CDR3 has 13 amino acids. Trimming took off 1 base at V and 4 bases at J, with 5 bases between the two ends. CDR3 loop: CASSLGRYNEQFF. In DNA, the CDR3 is TGTGCCAGCAGCTTAGGGAGGTACAATGAGCAGTTCTTC.

This chain joins TRBV10-3 and TRBJ1-1, with 7 bases that match TRBD1. The ends lost 10 bases at V and 4 bases at J; junction bases unmatched: 6. This CDR3 is 12 amino acids long. Germline CDR1 reads ENHRY; CDR2 reads SYGVKD. This chain's CDR3 is CASRQGGTEAFF. The CDR3 DNA follows: TGTGCCAGTCGACAGGGCGGCACTGAAGCTTTCTTT.

This chain connects TRBV6-1 to TRBJ2-7; D perhaps matches TRBD1 (6 bases). CDR1 and CDR2 (germline): MNHNS, SASEGT. The CDR3 has 12 residues. V lost 7 bases and J lost 5, with 12 bases in between. CDR3 amino acids: CASMYRVDEQYF. CDR3 DNA sequence: TGTGCCAGCATGTACAGGGTCGACGAGCAGTACTTC.

As regards this clone: The sample holds other DNA sequences that translate to the same CDR3. The rearrangement joins TRBV7-9 to TRBJ1-2; 10 bases fit TRBD1. With 5 bases clipped from V and 6 bases from J, the junction kept 15 bases outside the gene matches. Germline assignment: CDR1 SEHNR and CDR2 FQNEAQ (reference sequence). The CDR3 has 17 residues. The DNA for the CDR3 is TGTGCCAGCAGCACTGTGGTGGTGGGACAGGGGTCGGATGGCTACACCTTC. It codes for CASSTVVVGQGSDGYTF.

This clone was recorded once. The rearrangement links TRBV27 to TRBJ2-1; tentative D call: TRBD2 (6 bases). V was clipped by 1 base and J by 4 bases, with 11 bases between them. The germline CDR1 and CDR2 sequences are MNHEY and SMNVEV (reference sequence). There are 15 residues in the CDR3. This chain's CDR3 is CASSLFSSDYNEQFF. The CDR3 DNA reads TGTGCCAGCAGTTTATTCTCTAGCGATTACAATGAGCAGTTCTTC.

V is TRBV4-1 and J is TRBJ1-5, with TRBD1 identical over 10 bases. The V segment lost 3 bases and the J segment 5 bases; nucleotides outside the gene matches: 1. The CDR3 totals 14 residues. CDR1 and CDR2 (germline): MGHRA, YSYEKL. The CDR3 protein is CASSHGQGDQPQHF. CDR3 nucleotide sequence: TGCGCCAGCAGCCATGGACAGGGGGATCAGCCCCAGCATTTT.

The chain joins TRBV6-1 to TRBJ1-2; no firm D call. The ends were cut back, 8 bases at V and 8 bases at J, with 15 bases in the middle. Per germline, CDR1 MNHNS and CDR2 SASEGT. The CDR3 is made up of 12 amino acids. Here the CDR3 reads CASPQFPRGYTF. As DNA, the CDR3 is TGTGCCAGCCCTCAATTCCCCCGGGGCTACACCTTC.

The genes are TRBV6-1 and TRBJ1-6, with 7 positions matching TRBD1. Germline assignment: CDR1 MNHNS and CDR2 SASEGT. J lost 8 bases, V lost 4 bases, and 8 bases had no gene match. The CDR3 sequence is 15 residues long. CDR3 nucleotides: TGTGCCAGCAGTGGCCTCGACAGGGAATATTCACCCCTCCACTTT. It translates to CASSGLDREYSPLHF.

The chain carries TRBV28 and TRBJ2-3; possibly TRBD2 for D (6 bases). This CDR3 has 14 amino acids. Germline V gene lookup returns CDR1 MDHEN and CDR2 SYDVKM. Trimming removed 5 bases from V and 4 bases from J, with 13 bases in between. CDR3 nucleotide sequence: TGTGCCAGCAGTCATCGTTCTAGCGCAGATACGCAGTATTTT. This translates into CASSHRSSADTQYF. Filled out from reference TRBV28 and TRBJ2-3, the complete variable domain reads DVKVTQSSRYLVKRTGEKVFLECVQDMDHENMFWYRQDPGLGLRLIYFSYDVKMKEKGDIPEGYSVSREKKERFSLILESASTNQTSMYLCASSHRSSADTQYFGPGTRLTVL.

The genes are TRBV6-5 and TRBJ2-7, with 7 bases matching TRBD1. Germline V gene sequence: CDR1 MNHEY, CDR2 SVGAGI. This CDR3 contains 13 residues. The trim removed 10 bases at V and 5 bases at J, leaving 11 bases unmatched. This chain's CDR3 is CATGTARLDEQYF. As DNA, the CDR3 is TGTGCCACCGGGACAGCCCGCCTAGACGAGCAGTACTTC.

V and J are TRBV4-2 and TRBJ2-7, with 8 bases lining up with TRBD2. The CDR3 spans 16 residues. Unmatched junction bases numbered 8, after V lost 0 bases and J lost 4 bases. The germline CDR1 and CDR2 sequences are LGHNA and YNFKEQ. CDR3: CASSQEFSGRGYEQYF. The CDR3 DNA is TGTGCCAGCAGCCAAGAATTCAGCGGGAGAGGGTACGAGCAGTACTTC.

This clone was seen only once. The chain carries TRBV5-1 and TRBJ2-5; 9 bases are a match to TRBD1. There are 15 residues in the CDR3. CDR1 and CDR2 (germline): SGHRS, YFSETQ. V was clipped by 0 bases and J by 2 bases; unmatched bases: 2. CDR3 amino acids: CASSLGQGGQETQYF. The CDR3 DNA is TGCGCCAGCAGCTTGGGACAGGGGGGTCAAGAGACCCAGTACTTC.

This clone was observed once. The chain is built from TRBV28 and TRBJ2-7; D call uncertain. This CDR3 comprises 13 residues. Germline V lookup: CDR1 MDHEN, CDR2 SYDVKM. Between the trimmed V and J ends, which lost 3 bases and 4 bases, there was a span of 10 bases. For the CDR3, the DNA is TGTGCCAGCAGTTTCGCGGCCGCGTACGAGCAGTACTTC. It codes for CASSFAAAYEQYF.

This clone was counted a few times. The CDR3 sequence: CASSPLRQDLSGNTIYF. The CDR3 nucleotides read TGTGCCAGCAGCCCCTTAAGGCAGGATCTCTCTGGAAACACCATATATTTT. The rearrangement uses TRBV4-2 and TRBJ1-3; no reliable D call. Germline-derived CDR1 and CDR2 are LGHNA and YNFKEQ. Trimming removed 4 bases at V and 0 bases at J, with 16 bases between. This CDR3 has 17 amino acids.